A single TCR beta chain is shown here with its context. Its antigen is undetermined. Other DNA sequences of this sample code for an identical CDR3. The data were taken from a study of PD-1 blockade in classical Hodgkin lymphoma. About the study: Patients were treated with nivolumab at 3 mg/kg, and this was given intravenously every 2 weeks. Findings of the study overall: It was among complete responders that baseline diversity resembled that of newly diagnosed patients.

Profiling relied on immunoSEQ multiplex PCR, and the TCRdb table lists in-frame clones only, not all of them. The sample records 30,000 to 40,000 clones, roughly nine tenths being singletons. The time point here: cycle 4 day 1 (C4D1), after 6 weeks of nivolumab. Every patient experienced relapse after autologous stem cell transplantation, and brentuximab vedotin exposure varied. Magnetic negative selection purified CD4+ T cells from thawed PBMCs. The sample here was CD4+ T cells from blood, taken before the fourth cycle of nivolumab. The clonotype originates from a human donor with classical Hodgkin lymphoma.

The CDR3 DNA reads as TGCGCCAGCTCCCTTCTACAAGAGACCCAGTACTTC. Residues: CASSLLQETQYF. The chain recombines TRBV5-1 with TRBJ2-5; no reliable D call. The CDR3 totals 12 residues. V was trimmed by 7 bases and J by 2 bases, leaving 9 bases between them. From germline, CDR1 is SGHRS and CDR2 YFSETQ.